What follows are 31 T cell receptor beta chains derived from one specimen sequenced in a study of blood T cell repertoires in COVID-19. Assay: immunoSEQ multiplex PCR; the TCRdb copy retains only in-frame clones and omits some. The table records about 55,000 clones, about 82% of them present only once. The source material was peripheral blood. Receptors originate from a human donor in a cohort sampled during active COVID-19.

V gene TRBV7-8 combines with J gene TRBJ2-1; 10 positions match TRBD2. The germline V gene has CDR1 SGHVS and CDR2 FQNEAQ. The CDR3 runs to 15 residues. V lost 3 bases and J lost 11; bases outside the gene matches: 10. CDR3 amino acids: CASSFGESSGSKQFF. CDR3 DNA sequence: TGTGCCAGCAGCTTTGGGGAGTCTAGCGGGAGCAAGCAGTTCTTC.

This clone has more than one count but fewer than ten. This chain connects TRBV14 to TRBJ1-4; the match to TRBD1 covers 7 bases. V gave up 1 base and J gave up 6 bases; unmatched junction bases: 14. CDR3 length: 18 residues. Germline values: CDR1 SGHDN, CDR2 FVKESK. CDR3 amino acids: CASSQGPTRGQEDEKLFF. The CDR3 coding sequence is TGTGCCAGCAGCCAAGGGCCCACACGCGGACAGGAGGATGAAAAACTGTTTTTT.

Of note for this clone: Germline is not matched at one junction end, which may reflect a read error. The J gene is TRBJ2-7, the V gene TRBV4-3; D possibly corresponds to TRBD2 (6 bases). The length of the CDR3 is 14 residues. Germline V lookup: CDR1 LGHNA, CDR2 YSLEER. This CDR3 is CASSQEVGRETRDF. The CDR3 DNA is TGCGCCAGCAGCCAAGAGGTCGGACGGGAGACAAGGGACTTC.

The gene calls are TRBV24-1 and TRBJ1-5, with 12 bases identical to TRBD1. The CDR3 covers 16 residues. Germline assignment: CDR1 KGHDR and CDR2 SFDVKD. V dropped 4 bases and J dropped 6; count of bases not matched to a gene: 6. As DNA, the CDR3 is TGTGCCACCAGTGAATCCGGGACAGGGGGCTTTCAGCCCCAGCATTTT. It yields the protein CATSESGTGGFQPQHF.

This clone was observed a single time. The V and J genes are TRBV11-2 and TRBJ2-5, with a tentative D call TRBD1 (5 bases). Germline CDR1 is SGHAT and CDR2 is FQNNGV. V was shortened by 5 bases and J by 5 bases, with 18 bases between the two germline ends. The CDR3 has 15 residues. The CDR3 sequence is CASSASTALAETQYF. The CDR3 bases are TGTGCCAGCAGCGCCTCGACAGCACTGGCGGAGACCCAGTACTTC.

V gene TRBV5-4 combines with J gene TRBJ2-2, with D maybe TRBD1 (5 bases). V lost 5 bases, J lost 7 bases, and 15 bases lay in between. Looked up from germline, CDR1 is SGHNT and CDR2 is YYREEE (reference sequence). The length of the CDR3 is 14 residues. CDR3 DNA sequence: TGTGCCAGCAGATTCTCAGGGTCTCTCGGGGAGCTGTTTTTT. This codes for CASRFSGSLGELFF.

The rearrangement links TRBV4-1 to TRBJ2-2; 8 nucleotides align to TRBD1. The germline CDR1 and CDR2 sequences are MGHRA and YSYEKL. The CDR3 sequence is 15 residues long. J lost 2 bases, V lost 5 bases, and 4 bases had no gene match. In DNA, the CDR3 is TGCGCCAGCAGCGTTACAGGGGGAAACACCGGGGAGCTGTTTTTT. It is translated as CASSVTGGNTGELFF.

The chain employs TRBV7-2 and TRBJ1-2; D remains unclear. The length of the CDR3 is 14 residues. V shed 4 bases and J shed 0 bases, with 9 bases lying between them. Germline CDR1 is SGHTA and CDR2 is FQGNSA. The CDR3 DNA follows: TGTGCCAGCAGCTCCGCCGGGGCTAACTATGGCTACACCTTC. This sequence encodes CASSSAGANYGYTF.

The gene calls are TRBV27 and TRBJ1-1, with D possibly being TRBD1 (5 bases). The CDR3 loop spans 13 amino acids. Trimming pared 10 bases from V and 6 bases from J, leaving 18 bases between. Germline V CDR1 and CDR2: MNHEY, SMNVEV (reference sequence). CDR3 sequence (DNA): TGTGCCACTAAACGGGGGTATGGGGCTGAAGCTTTCTTT. It is translated as CATKRGYGAEAFF.

This chain uses TRBV27 with TRBJ2-2; 8 bases line up with TRBD1. Per germline, CDR1 MNHEY and CDR2 SMNVEV (reference sequence). The CDR3 covers 14 residues. V shed 2 bases and J 5 bases; nucleotides not matched to a gene: 1. The CDR3 bases are TGTGCCAGCAGTTTAGGACAGGGTACCGGGGAGCTGTTTTTT. Translating it yields CASSLGQGTGELFF.

The J gene is TRBJ2-7, the V gene TRBV4-2; 10 positions agree with TRBD2. Trimming removed 4 bases from V and 0 bases from J; junction bases left unmatched: 12. Germline assignment: CDR1 LGHNA and CDR2 YNFKEQ. The CDR3 consists of 18 residues. CDR3 DNA: TGTGCCAGCAGCCCTATGATATCTAGCGGGAGTGCCTCCTACGAGCAGTACTTC. Translating gives CASSPMISSGSASYEQYF.

This clone was counted once. J is TRBJ2-1 and V is TRBV30; D possibly corresponds to TRBD2 (5 bases). From germline, CDR1 is GTSNPN and CDR2 SVGIG (reference sequence). Trimming took 0 bases from V and 8 from J, leaving 14 bases between them. The CDR3 totals 14 residues. As DNA, the CDR3 is TGTGCCTGGAGTGTAAACGGGAAGTTAGATGAGCAGTTCTTC. Its protein product is CAWSVNGKLDEQFF.

The chain employs TRBV5-4 and TRBJ2-5; 10 bases fit TRBD2. The trim removed 0 bases at V and 2 bases at J, leaving 10 bases unmatched. Per the germline V gene, CDR1 is SGHNT and CDR2 is YYREEE (reference sequence). The CDR3 has 18 amino acids. CDR3 protein: CASSLEGGLARNQETQYF. DNA for the CDR3: TGTGCCAGCAGCTTGGAGGGGGGACTAGCGCGGAATCAAGAGACCCAGTACTTC.

The J gene is TRBJ2-3, the V gene TRBV18, with 9 nucleotides matching TRBD1. The germline V gene encodes CDR1 KGHSH and CDR2 LQKENI. This CDR3 spans 16 amino acids. Trimming cost V 5 bases and J 1 base; bases outside gene matches: 7. The CDR3 protein is CASSIRQGGGTDTQYF. Here the CDR3 DNA reads TGTGCCAGCTCAATCCGACAGGGGGGCGGCACAGATACGCAGTATTTT.

CDR3 sequence (DNA): TGTGCCAGTATGCCAGCGGGAGGGACCTACGAGCAGTACTTC. Encoded protein: CASMPAGGTYEQYF. J is TRBJ2-7 and V is TRBV19; TRBD2 matches at 10 bases. The CDR3 loop spans 14 amino acids. CDR1 and CDR2 from the germline V gene are LNHDA and SQIVND (reference sequence). The junction had 5 bases not matched to a gene; V was cut back by 7 bases and J by 2 bases.

This rearrangement joins TRBV4-3 to TRBJ1-1; TRBD1 aligns across 10 bases. Losses at the gene ends were 4 bases for V and 4 bases for J; bases not matched to a gene: 6. The CDR3 consists of 15 residues. Germline lookup yields CDR1 LGHNA and CDR2 YSLEER. The CDR3: CASSPGTGVGTEAFF. The CDR3 DNA sequence: TGCGCCAGCAGCCCGGGGACAGGGGTAGGCACTGAAGCTTTCTTT.

The chain links TRBV27 to TRBJ2-2, with D unclear. The CDR3 contains 16 residues. The V end lost 4 bases, the J end lost 5 bases, and 17 bases lay between the germline ends. Per the germline V gene, CDR1 is MNHEY and CDR2 is SMNVEV (reference sequence). The CDR3 coding sequence is TGTGCCAGCAGTTCGGTAACCGGAGTCGGGACCGGGGAGCTGTTTTTT. Amino acids: CASSSVTGVGTGELFF.

The chain carries TRBV4-3 and TRBJ1-1, with TRBD1 as a possible D gene (6 bases). Germline lookup yields CDR1 LGHNA and CDR2 YSLEER. V was trimmed by 1 base and J by 8 bases, leaving 17 bases between them. This CDR3 is built from 15 residues. DNA for the CDR3: TGCGCCAGCAGCCAAGCCCTTAGGACAGATTCCGAAGCTTTCTTT. This translates into CASSQALRTDSEAFF.

This chain uses TRBV28 with TRBJ2-4; 9 nucleotides line up with TRBD1. Germline CDR1 is MDHEN and CDR2 is SYDVKM. V lost 6 bases, J lost 3 bases, and 3 bases stayed unmatched. The CDR3 is made up of 14 amino acids. Here the CDR3 DNA reads TGTGCCAGCAGCCCGACAGGGGGCAAAAACATTCAGTACTTC. This codes for CASSPTGGKNIQYF.

The V and J genes are TRBV30 and TRBJ1-2; a weak D match, TRBD1 (5 bases). The CDR3 runs 13 residues. From germline, CDR1 is GTSNPN and CDR2 SVGIG (reference sequence). Between the trimmed V and J ends, which lost 0 bases and 5 bases, there was a span of 10 bases. The DNA of the CDR3 is TGTGCCTGGAGTGTAGGGGTTCGGTATGGCTACACCTTC. As protein: CAWSVGVRYGYTF.

The chain couples TRBV11-2 to TRBJ1-4; TRBD1 matches at 8 bases. The CDR3 runs 15 residues. V shed 6 bases and J 8 bases; nucleotides not matched to a gene: 11. Looked up from germline, CDR1 is SGHAT and CDR2 is FQNNGV. The CDR3 region is CASSQNGQGGEKLFF. The CDR3 coding sequence is TGTGCCAGCAGTCAAAACGGACAGGGAGGCGAAAAACTGTTTTTT.

This chain joins TRBV9 and TRBJ2-2; 11 bases line up with TRBD2. The V gene end was trimmed by 4 bases and the J gene end by 4 bases; junction bases not matched to a gene: 9. CDR1 SGDLS and CDR2 YYNGEE come from the germline V gene. The CDR3 is made up of 17 amino acids. The CDR3 reads CASSLQGLADGTGELFF. CDR3 DNA: TGTGCCAGCAGCCTGCAGGGACTAGCGGACGGCACCGGGGAGCTGTTTTTT.

In this sample, this clone turned up once. The V gene is TRBV5-1, the J gene TRBJ2-7; 13 bases line up with TRBD2. This CDR3 is 16 amino acids long. Germline CDR1 reads SGHRS; CDR2 reads YFSETQ. V trimming: 0 bases; J trimming: 3 bases; junction bases outside the gene matches: 3. Written as DNA, the CDR3 is TGCGCCAGCAGCTTGGCACTAGCGGGAGGGATCTACGAGCAGTACTTC. Its translation: CASSLALAGGIYEQYF.

This clone occurred a few times. The rearrangement joins TRBV7-2 to TRBJ1-6; TRBD1 matches 9 bases. V gave up 3 bases and J gave up 5 bases; unmatched junction bases: 2. CDR3 size: 15 residues. The germline gives CDR1 SGHTA, CDR2 FQGNSA. CDR3 coding DNA: TGTGCCAGCAGCTTTCGGGACAGGGATAATTCACCCCTCCACTTT. Amino acids: CASSFRDRDNSPLHF.

This rearrangement joins TRBV5-1 to TRBJ2-2, with 7 bases matching TRBD1. Per germline, CDR1 SGHRS and CDR2 YFSETQ. CDR3 length equals 16 residues. Trimming removed 0 bases from V and 4 bases from J; junction bases left unmatched: 6. Here the CDR3 reads CASSLDWDSGTGELFF. DNA for the CDR3: TGCGCCAGCAGCTTGGACTGGGACAGCGGCACCGGGGAGCTGTTTTTT.

The genes are TRBV4-1 and TRBJ1-1; D is uncertain. Trimming left V 3 bases short and J 11 bases short, with 19 bases between. The CDR3 runs 14 residues. CDR1 MGHRA and CDR2 YSYEKL come from the germline V gene. The CDR3 bases are TGCGCCAGCAGCCAGGGAGATGGAGGCGTTGGGGCTTTCTTT. The encoded protein is CASSQGDGGVGAFF.

This clone was recorded a few times. This chain uses TRBV7-8 with TRBJ2-7; D is perhaps TRBD2 (5 bases). Per germline, CDR1 SGHVS and CDR2 FQNEAQ. This CDR3 is 14 amino acids long. V was cut by 2 bases and J by 2 bases, with 10 bases left in between. The CDR3 DNA reads TGTGCCAGCAGCTTACGGGCGGGCCCCTACGAGCAGTACTTC. It yields the protein CASSLRAGPYEQYF.

The DNA of the CDR3 is TGTGCCAGCAGCCTAGACAACAACTCTGGGGCCAACGTCCTGACTTTC. As protein: CASSLDNNSGANVLTF. The V call is TRBV7-2, the J call TRBJ2-6; D unresolved. Germline CDR1 reads SGHTA; CDR2 reads FQGNSA. Trimming took off 5 bases at V and 0 bases at J, with 11 bases between the two ends. The CDR3 extends over 16 amino acids. The complete variable domain, with remaining parts taken from reference TRBV7-2 and TRBJ2-6, reads GAGVSQSPSNKVTEKGKDVELRCDPISGHTALYWYRQSLGQGLEFLIYFQGNSAPDKSGLPSDRFSAERTGGSVSTLTIQRTQQEDSAVYLCASSLDNNSGANVLTFGAGSRLTVL.

This clone came up once. The genes are TRBV9 and TRBJ2-1; D is unclear. The CDR3 has 14 residues. The germline CDR1 and CDR2 sequences are SGDLS and YYNGEE. V gave up 4 bases and J gave up 1 base, with 9 bases separating them. The CDR3 spells CASSPRLSYNEQFF. The CDR3 DNA is TGTGCCAGCAGCCCCCGGTTATCCTACAATGAGCAGTTCTTC.

In its sample, this clone was seen a few times. This sequence joins TRBV28 and TRBJ1-1, with D maybe TRBD1 (5 bases). This CDR3 comprises 14 residues. The germline CDR1 and CDR2 sequences are MDHEN and SYDVKM. Trimming removed 5 bases at V and 4 bases at J, with 14 bases between. CDR3 in DNA: TGTGCCAGCAGTCCCCCCGGGGGGACCACTGAAGCTTTCTTT. This encodes CASSPPGGTTEAFF. The whole variable domain, filled in from reference TRBV28 and TRBJ1-1, reads DVKVTQSSRYLVKRTGEKVFLECVQDMDHENMFWYRQDPGLGLRLIYFSYDVKMKEKGDIPEGYSVSREKKERFSLILESASTNQTSMYLCASSPPGGTTEAFFGQGTRLTVV.

A remark on this clone: Relative to the germline gene, one junction end is altered; a read error may explain this. This chain uses TRBV7-8 with TRBJ1-3; D is possibly TRBD1 (5 bases). Looked up from germline, CDR1 is SGHVS and CDR2 is FQNEAQ. This CDR3 contains 14 residues. The chain's CDR3 is CASSLAQAGNTIYF. The CDR3 nucleotides are TGTGCCAGCAGCTTAGCACAGGCTGGGAACACCATATATTTT.